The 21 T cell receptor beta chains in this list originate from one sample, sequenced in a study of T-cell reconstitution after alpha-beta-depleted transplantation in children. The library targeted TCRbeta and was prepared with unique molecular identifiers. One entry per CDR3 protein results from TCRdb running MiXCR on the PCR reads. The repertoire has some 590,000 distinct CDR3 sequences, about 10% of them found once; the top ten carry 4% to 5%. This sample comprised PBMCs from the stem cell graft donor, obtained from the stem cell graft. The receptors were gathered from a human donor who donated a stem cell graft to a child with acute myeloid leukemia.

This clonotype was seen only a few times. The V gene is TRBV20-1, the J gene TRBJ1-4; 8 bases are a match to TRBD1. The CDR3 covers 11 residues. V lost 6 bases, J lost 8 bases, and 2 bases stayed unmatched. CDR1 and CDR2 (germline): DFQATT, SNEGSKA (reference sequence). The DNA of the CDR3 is TGCAGTGCGGACAGGGAGGAAAAACTGTTTTTT. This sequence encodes CSADREEKLFF.

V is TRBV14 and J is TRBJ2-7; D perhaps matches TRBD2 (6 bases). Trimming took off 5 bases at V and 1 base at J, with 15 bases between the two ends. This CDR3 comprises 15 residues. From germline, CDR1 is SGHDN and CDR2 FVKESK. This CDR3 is CASSKTRTLSYEQYF. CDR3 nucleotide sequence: TGTGCCAGCAGCAAGACTAGGACTCTTTCCTACGAGCAGTACTTC.

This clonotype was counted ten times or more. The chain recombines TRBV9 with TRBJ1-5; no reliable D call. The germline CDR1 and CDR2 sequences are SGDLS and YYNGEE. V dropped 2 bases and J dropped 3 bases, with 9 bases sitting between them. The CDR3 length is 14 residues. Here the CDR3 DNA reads TGTGCCAGCAGCGTCGGAGGCCCCAATCAGCCCCAGCATTTT. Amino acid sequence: CASSVGGPNQPQHF.

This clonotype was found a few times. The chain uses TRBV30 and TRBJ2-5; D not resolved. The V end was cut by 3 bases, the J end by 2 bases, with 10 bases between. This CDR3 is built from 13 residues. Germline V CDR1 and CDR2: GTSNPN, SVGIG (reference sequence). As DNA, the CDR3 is TGTGCCTGGAGCTCTTTGGGGCAAGAGACCCAGTACTTC. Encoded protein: CAWSSLGQETQYF.

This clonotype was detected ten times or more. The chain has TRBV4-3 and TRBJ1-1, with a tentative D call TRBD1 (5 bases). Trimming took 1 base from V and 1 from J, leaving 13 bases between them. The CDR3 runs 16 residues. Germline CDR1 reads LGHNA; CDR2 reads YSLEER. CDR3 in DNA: TGCGCCAGCAGCCAAGGGTCATCAGGGAGGAACACTGAAGCTTTCTTT. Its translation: CASSQGSSGRNTEAFF.

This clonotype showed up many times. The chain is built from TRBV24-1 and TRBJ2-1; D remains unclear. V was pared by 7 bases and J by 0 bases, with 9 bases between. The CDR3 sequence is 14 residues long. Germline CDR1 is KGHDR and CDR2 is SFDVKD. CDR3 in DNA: TGTGCCACCAGCGGCACCGACTCCTACAATGAGCAGTTCTTC. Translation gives CATSGTDSYNEQFF.

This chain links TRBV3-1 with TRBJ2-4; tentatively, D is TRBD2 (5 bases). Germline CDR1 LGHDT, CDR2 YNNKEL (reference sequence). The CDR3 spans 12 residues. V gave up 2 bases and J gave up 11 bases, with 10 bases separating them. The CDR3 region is CASSQYGEVQYF. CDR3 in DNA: TGTGCCAGCAGCCAATACGGGGAAGTTCAGTACTTC.

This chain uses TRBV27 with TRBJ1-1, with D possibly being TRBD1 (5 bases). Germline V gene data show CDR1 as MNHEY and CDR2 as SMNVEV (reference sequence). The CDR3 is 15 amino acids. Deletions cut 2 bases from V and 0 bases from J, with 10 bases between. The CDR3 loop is CASSLKGLLNTEAFF. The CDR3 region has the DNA TGTGCCAGCAGTTTAAAGGGACTGCTGAACACTGAAGCTTTCTTT.

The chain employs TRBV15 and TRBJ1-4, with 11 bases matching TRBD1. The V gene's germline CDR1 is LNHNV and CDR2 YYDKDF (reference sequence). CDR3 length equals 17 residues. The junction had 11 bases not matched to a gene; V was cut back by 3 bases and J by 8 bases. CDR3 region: CATSSGDRGDMGEKLFF. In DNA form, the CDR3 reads TGTGCCACCAGCAGCGGGGACAGGGGGGATATGGGCGAAAAACTGTTTTTT.

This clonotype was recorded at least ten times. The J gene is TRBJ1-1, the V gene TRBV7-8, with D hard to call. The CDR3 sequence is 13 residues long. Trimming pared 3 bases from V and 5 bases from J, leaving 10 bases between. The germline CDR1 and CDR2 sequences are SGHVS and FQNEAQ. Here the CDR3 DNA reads TGTGCCAGCAGCTTGCGAATGGGAACTGAAGCTTTCTTT. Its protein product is CASSLRMGTEAFF. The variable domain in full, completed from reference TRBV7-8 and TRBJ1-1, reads GAGVSQSPRYKVAKRGQDVALRCDPISGHVSLFWYQQALGQGPEFLTYFQNEAQLDKSGLPSDRFFAERPEGSVSTLKIQRTQQEDSAVYLCASSLRMGTEAFFGQGTRLTVV.

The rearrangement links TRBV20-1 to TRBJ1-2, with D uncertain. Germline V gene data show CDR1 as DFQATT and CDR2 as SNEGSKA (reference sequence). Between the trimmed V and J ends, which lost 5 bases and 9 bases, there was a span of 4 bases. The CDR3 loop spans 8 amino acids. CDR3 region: CSAGSYTF. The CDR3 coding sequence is TGCAGTGCTGGGAGCTACACCTTC.

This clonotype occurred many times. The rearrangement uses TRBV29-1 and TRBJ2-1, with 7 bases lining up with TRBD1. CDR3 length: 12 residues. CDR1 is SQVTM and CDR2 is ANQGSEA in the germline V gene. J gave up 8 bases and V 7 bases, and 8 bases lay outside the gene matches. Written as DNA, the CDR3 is TGCAGCGCCACCATGACAGGGTATGAGCAGTTCTTC. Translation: CSATMTGYEQFF.

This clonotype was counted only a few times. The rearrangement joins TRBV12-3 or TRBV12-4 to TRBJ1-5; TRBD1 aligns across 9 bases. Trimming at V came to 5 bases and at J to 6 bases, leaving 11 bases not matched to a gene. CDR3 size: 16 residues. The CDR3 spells CASSPGTGTAAQPQHF. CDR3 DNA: TGTGCCAGCAGTCCCGGGACAGGGACGGCGGCTCAGCCCCAGCATTTT.

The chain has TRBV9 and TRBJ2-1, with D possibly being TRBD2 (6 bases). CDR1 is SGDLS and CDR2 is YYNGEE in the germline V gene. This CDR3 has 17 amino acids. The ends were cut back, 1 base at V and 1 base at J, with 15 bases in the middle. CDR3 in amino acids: CASSVRSWGVSYNEQFF. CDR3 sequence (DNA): TGTGCCAGCAGCGTAAGGTCTTGGGGGGTGTCCTACAATGAGCAGTTCTTC.

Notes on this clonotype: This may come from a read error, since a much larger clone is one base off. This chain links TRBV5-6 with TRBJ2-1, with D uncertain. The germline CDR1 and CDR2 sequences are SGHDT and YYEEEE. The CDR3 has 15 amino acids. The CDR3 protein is CASGLGNGFWDEQFF. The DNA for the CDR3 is TGTGCCAGCGGCTTGGGAAATGGGTTTTGGGATGAGCAGTTCTTC.

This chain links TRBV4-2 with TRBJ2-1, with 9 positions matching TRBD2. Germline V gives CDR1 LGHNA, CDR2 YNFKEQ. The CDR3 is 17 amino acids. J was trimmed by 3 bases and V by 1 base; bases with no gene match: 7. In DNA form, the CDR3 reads TGTGCCAGCAGCCAAGGTAGCGGGAGTGGTAGCTACAATGAGCAGTTCTTC. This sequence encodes CASSQGSGSGSYNEQFF.

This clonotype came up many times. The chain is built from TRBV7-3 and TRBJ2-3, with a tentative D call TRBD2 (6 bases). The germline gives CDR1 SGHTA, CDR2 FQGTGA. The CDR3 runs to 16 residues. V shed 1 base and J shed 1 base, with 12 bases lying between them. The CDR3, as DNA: TGTGCCAGCAGCTTAATAGGAGGGATTGGCACAGATACGCAGTATTTT. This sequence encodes CASSLIGGIGTDTQYF.

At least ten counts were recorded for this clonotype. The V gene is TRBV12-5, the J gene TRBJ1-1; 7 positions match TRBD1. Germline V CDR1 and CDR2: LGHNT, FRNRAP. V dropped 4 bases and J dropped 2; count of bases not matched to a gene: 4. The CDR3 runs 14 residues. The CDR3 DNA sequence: TGTGCTAGTGGTTCGGGACAGTTTAACACTGAAGCTTTCTTT. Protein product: CASGSGQFNTEAFF.

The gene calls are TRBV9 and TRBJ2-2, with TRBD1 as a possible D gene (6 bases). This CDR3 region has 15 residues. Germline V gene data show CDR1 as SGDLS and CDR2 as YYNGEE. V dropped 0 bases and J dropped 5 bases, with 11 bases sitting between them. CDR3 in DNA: TGTGCCAGCAGCGTAGTGGCAGGGGATACCGGGGAGCTGTTTTTT. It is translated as CASSVVAGDTGELFF.

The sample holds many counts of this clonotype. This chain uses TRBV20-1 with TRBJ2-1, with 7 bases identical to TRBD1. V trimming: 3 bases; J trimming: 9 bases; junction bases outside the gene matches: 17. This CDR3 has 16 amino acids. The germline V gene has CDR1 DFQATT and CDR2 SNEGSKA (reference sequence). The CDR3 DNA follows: TGCAGTGCTAGGGAACCGGGACAGTTACCTCTTGGTGAGCAGTTCTTC. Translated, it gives CSAREPGQLPLGEQFF.

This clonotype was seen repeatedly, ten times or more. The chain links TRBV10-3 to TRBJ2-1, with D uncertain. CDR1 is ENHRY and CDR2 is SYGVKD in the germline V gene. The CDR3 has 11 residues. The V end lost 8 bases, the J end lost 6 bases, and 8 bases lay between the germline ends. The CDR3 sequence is CAILRGNEQFF. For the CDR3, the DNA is TGTGCCATCCTCCGAGGCAATGAGCAGTTCTTC.